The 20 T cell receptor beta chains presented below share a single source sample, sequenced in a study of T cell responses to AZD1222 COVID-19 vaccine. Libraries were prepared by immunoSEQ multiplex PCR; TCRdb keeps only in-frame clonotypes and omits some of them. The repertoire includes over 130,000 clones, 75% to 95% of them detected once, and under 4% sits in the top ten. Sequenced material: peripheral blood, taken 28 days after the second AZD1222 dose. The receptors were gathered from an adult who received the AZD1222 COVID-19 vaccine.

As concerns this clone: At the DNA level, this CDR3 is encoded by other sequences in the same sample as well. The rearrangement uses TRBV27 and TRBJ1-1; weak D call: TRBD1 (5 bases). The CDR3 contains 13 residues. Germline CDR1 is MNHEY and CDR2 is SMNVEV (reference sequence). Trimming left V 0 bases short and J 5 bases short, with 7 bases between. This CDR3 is CASSLSRGTEAFF. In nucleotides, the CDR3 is TGTGCCAGCAGTTTATCACGGGGGACTGAAGCTTTCTTT.

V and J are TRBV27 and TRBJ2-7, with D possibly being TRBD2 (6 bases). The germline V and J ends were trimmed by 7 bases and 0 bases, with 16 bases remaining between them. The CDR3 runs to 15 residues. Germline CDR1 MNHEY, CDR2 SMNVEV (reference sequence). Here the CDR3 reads CASNSIAGSSYEQYF. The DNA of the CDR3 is TGTGCCAGCAACTCGATTGCGGGGAGCTCCTACGAGCAGTACTTC.

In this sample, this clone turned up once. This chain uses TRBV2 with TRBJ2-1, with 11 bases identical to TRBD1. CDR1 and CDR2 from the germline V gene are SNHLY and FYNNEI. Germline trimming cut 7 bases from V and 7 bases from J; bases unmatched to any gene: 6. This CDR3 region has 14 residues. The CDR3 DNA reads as TGTGCCAGCACCCGGGACAGGGGGGAGAATGAGCAGTTCTTC. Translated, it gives CASTRDRGENEQFF.

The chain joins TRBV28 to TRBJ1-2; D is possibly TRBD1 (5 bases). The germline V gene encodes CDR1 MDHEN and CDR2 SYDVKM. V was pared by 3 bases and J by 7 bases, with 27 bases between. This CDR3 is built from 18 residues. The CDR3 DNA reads TGTGCCAGCAGTTTGGAAATGGGGTGGAGGGGCAATATGGGTGGCTACACCTTC. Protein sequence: CASSLEMGWRGNMGGYTF.

The CDR3 region has the DNA TGTGCCAGCAGCCAGGCGGGAATTGTCTACGAGCAGTACTTC. It is translated as CASSQAGIVYEQYF. V gene TRBV3-1 (or the pseudogene TRBV3-2) combines with J gene TRBJ2-7; the D gene is possibly TRBD2 (6 bases). Trimming removed 3 bases from V and 3 bases from J, with 12 bases in between. Germline V gene sequence: CDR1 LGHDT, CDR2 YNNKEL (reference sequence). CDR3 length equals 14 residues.

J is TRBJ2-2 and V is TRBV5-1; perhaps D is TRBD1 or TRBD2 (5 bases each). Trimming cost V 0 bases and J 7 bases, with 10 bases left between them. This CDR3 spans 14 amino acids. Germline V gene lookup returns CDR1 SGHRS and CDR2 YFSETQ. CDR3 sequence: CASSLADGGGELFF. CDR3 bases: TGCGCCAGCAGCTTGGCCGATGGGGGCGGGGAGCTGTTTTTT.

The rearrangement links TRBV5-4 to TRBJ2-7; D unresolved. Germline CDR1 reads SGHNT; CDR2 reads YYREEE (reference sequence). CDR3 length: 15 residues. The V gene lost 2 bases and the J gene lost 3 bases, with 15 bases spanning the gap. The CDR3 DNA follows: TGTGCCAGCAGCTTCGGTTCAGACTTAGACTACGAGCAGTACTTC. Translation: CASSFGSDLDYEQYF.

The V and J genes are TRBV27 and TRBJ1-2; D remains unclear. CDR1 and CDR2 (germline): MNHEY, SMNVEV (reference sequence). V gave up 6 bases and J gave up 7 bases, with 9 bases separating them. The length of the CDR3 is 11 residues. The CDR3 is CASRGKVGYTF. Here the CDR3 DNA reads TGTGCCAGCAGGGGAAAGGTTGGCTACACCTTC.

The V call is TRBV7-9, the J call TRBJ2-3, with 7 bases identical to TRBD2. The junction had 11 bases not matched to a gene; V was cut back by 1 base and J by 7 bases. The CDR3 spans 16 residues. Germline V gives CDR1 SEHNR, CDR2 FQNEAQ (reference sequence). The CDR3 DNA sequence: TGTGCCAGCAGCTTAGAAAGAGCGGGAAACGGAAATACGCAGTATTTT. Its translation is CASSLERAGNGNTQYF.

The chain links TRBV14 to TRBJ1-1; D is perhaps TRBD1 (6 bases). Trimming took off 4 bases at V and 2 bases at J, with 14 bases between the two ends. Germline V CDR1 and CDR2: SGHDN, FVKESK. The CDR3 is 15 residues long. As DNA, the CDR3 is TGTGCCAGCAGCCCGACAGGATGGGTTAACACTGAAGCTTTCTTT. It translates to CASSPTGWVNTEAFF.

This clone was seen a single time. CDR3 sequence: CASNPGQGGLTGYTF. DNA of the CDR3: TGTGCCAGCAACCCGGGACAGGGGGGGTTGACTGGCTACACCTTC. The chain carries TRBV6-5 and TRBJ1-2, with 11 bases matching TRBD1. CDR1 is MNHEY and CDR2 is SVGAGI in the germline V gene. The CDR3 has 15 amino acids. Germline trimming cut 7 bases from V and 7 bases from J; bases unmatched to any gene: 11.

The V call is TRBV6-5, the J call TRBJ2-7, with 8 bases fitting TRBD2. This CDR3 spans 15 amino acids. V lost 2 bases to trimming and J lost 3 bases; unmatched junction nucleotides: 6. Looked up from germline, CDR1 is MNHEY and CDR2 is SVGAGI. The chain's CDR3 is CASSYGGRPLYEQYF. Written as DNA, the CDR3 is TGTGCCAGCAGTTACGGCGGGAGGCCCCTCTACGAGCAGTACTTC.

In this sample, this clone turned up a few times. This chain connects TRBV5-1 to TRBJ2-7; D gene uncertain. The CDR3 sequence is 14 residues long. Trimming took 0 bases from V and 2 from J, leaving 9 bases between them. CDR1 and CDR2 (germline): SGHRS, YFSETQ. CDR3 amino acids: CASSLGDPAYEQYF. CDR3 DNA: TGCGCCAGCAGCTTGGGGGATCCTGCCTACGAGCAGTACTTC.

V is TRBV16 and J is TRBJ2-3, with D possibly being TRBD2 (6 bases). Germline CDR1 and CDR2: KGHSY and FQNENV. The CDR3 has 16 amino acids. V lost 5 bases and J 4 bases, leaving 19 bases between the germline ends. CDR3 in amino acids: CASSYGLRQQPDTQYF. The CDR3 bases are TGTGCCAGCAGCTACGGACTACGGCAGCAACCAGATACGCAGTATTTT.

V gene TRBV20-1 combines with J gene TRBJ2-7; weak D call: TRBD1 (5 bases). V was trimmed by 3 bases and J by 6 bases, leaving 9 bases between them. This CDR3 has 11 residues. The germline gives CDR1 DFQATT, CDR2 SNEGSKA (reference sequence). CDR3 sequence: CSARATGEQYF. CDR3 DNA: TGCAGTGCTAGGGCCACAGGCGAGCAGTACTTC.

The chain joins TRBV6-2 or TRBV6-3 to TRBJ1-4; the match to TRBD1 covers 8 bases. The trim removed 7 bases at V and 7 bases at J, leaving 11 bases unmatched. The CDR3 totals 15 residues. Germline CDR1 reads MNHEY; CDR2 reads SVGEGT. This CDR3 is CASTPRETGGEKLFF. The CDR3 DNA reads TGTGCCAGCACCCCCCGGGAAACAGGGGGTGAAAAACTGTTTTTT.

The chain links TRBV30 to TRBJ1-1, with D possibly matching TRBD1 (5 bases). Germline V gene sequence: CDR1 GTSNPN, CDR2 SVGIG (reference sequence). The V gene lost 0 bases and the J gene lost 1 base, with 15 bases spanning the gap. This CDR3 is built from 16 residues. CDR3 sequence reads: CAWSVYPTASNTEAFF. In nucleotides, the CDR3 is TGTGCCTGGAGTGTATATCCGACAGCTTCGAACACTGAAGCTTTCTTT.

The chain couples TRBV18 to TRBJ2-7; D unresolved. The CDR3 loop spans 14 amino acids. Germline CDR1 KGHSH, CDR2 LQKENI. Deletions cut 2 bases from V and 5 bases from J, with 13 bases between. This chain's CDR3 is CASSPNRLGNEQYF. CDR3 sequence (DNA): TGTGCCAGCTCACCAAACCGGTTAGGGAACGAGCAGTACTTC.

The DNA of the CDR3 is TGTGCCACCAGCGGGACAGCCAACACCGGGGAGCTGTTTTTT. It yields the protein CATSGTANTGELFF. J is TRBJ2-2 and V is TRBV24-1; TRBD1 agrees at 7 bases. Germline-derived CDR1 and CDR2 are KGHDR and SFDVKD. This CDR3 is built from 14 residues. V lost 7 bases to trimming and J lost 2 bases; unmatched junction nucleotides: 3.

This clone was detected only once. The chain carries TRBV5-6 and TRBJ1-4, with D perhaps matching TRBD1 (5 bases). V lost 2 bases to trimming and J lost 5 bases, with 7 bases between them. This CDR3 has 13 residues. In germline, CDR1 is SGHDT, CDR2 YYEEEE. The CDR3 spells CASSFGGNEKLFF. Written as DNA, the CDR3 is TGTGCCAGCAGCTTTGGGGGGAATGAAAAACTGTTTTTT.